The clone carrying this T cell receptor (beta chain) turned up a few times. Germline CDR1 SGHNT, CDR2 YYREEE (reference sequence). The CDR3 is made up of 16 amino acids. V trimming: 0 bases; J trimming: 1 base; junction bases outside the gene matches: 3. As every portion of the isolated RNA was reverse transcribed, the sequencing read expressed TCRB transcripts. Generated by immunoSEQ multiplex PCR, the TCRdb table keeps only in-frame clones and is missing some. The data contain hundreds of thousands of clones, approximately 15% of them singletons. These data are taken from a study of beta chain features in type 1 diabetes.

The origin of this receptor is a young man in good health. Sequenced sample: central memory CD4+ T cells from blood. The rearrangement uses TRBV5-4 and TRBJ2-3, with 9 positions matching TRBD2. This chain's CDR3 is CASSLGRGGRTDTQYF. CDR3 in DNA: TGTGCCAGCAGCTTGGGGCGGGGGGGACGCACAGATACGCAGTATTTT.